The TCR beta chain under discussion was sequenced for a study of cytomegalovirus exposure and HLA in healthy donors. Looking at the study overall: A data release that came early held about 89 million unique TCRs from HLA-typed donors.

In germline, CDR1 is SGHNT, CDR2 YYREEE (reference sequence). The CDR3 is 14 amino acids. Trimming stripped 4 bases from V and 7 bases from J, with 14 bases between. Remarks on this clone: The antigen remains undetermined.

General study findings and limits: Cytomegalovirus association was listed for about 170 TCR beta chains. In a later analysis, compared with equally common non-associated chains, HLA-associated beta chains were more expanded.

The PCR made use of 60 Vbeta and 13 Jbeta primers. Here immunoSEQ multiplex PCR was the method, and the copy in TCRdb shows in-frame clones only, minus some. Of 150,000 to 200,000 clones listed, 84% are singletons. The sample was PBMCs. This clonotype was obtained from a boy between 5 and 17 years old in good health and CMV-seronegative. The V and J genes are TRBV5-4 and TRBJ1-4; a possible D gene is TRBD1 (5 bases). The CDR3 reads CASSLGGGREKLFF. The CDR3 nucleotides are TGTGCCAGCAGCCTGGGGGGAGGGCGTGAAAAACTGTTTTTT.